The TCR beta chain described here comes from a study of blood T cell repertoires in COVID-19. Looking at the study overall: Sites in the United States, Italy and Spain provided acute and convalescent COVID-19 samples. PBMCs, B-cell-depleted T cells, or T cells were the source of the cDNA or gDNA that made up the material.

This CDR3 is built from 16 residues. Trimming at V came to 4 bases and at J to 0 bases, leaving 6 bases not matched to a gene. Germline CDR1 LNHDA, CDR2 SQIVND (reference sequence). Original methodology: Amplification with reference gene primers provided the estimates of nucleated cell counts. Assay used: immunoSEQ multiplex PCR; TCRdb lists only in-frame clones, some missing. V and J calls and clone size are as listed in that table; D and trimming were resolved from the DNA. The sample holds hundreds of thousands of clones, 65% to 90% seen once. Assignments of participants to cohorts depended upon their own reported clinical history.

The sequenced sample was PBMCs or T cells enriched from blood (not recorded which). The TCR comes from a man aged 40-50 years who had recovered from COVID-19. The rearrangement links TRBV19 to TRBJ2-3; 8 bases match TRBD2. In nucleotides, the CDR3 is TGTGCCAGTAGTAAGGCGGGGACTAGAAGCACAGATACGCAGTATTTT. Translating gives CASSKAGTRSTDTQYF.